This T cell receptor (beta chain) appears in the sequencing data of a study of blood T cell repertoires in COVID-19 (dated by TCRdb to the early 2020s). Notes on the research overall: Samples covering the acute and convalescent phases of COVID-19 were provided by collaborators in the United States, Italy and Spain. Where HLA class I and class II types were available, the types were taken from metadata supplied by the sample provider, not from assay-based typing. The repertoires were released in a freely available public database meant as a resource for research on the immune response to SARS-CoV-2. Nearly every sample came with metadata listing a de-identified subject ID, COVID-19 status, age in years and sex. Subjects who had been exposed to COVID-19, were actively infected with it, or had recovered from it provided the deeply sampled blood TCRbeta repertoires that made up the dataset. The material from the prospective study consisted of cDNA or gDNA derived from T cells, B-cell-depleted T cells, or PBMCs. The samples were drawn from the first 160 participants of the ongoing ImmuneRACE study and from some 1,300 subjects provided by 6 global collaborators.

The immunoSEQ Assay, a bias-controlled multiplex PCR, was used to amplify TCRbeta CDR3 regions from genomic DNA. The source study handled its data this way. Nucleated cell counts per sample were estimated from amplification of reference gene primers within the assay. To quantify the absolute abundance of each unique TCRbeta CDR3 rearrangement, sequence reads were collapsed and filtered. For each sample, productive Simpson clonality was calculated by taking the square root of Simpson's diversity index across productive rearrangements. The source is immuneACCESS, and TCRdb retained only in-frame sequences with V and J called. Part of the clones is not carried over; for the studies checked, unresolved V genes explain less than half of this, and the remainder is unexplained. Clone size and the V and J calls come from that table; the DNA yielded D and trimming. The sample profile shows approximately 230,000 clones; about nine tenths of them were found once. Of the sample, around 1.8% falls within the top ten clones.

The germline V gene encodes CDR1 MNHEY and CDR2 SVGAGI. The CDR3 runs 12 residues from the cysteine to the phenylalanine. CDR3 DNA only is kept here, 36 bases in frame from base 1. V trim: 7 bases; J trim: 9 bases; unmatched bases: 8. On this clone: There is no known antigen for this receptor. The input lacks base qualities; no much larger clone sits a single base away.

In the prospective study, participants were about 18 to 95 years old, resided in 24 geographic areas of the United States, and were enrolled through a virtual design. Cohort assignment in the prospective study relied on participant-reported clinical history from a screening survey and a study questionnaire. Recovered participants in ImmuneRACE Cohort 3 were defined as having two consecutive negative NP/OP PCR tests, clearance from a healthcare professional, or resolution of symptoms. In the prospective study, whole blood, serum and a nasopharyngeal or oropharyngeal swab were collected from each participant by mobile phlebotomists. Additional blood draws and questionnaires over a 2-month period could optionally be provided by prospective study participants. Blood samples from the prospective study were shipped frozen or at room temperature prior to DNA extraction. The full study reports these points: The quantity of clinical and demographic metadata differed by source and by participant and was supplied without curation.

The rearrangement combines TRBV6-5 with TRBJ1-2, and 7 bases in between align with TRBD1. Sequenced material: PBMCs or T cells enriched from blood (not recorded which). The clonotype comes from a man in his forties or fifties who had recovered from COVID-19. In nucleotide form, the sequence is TGTGCCAGCACCCCAGACAGGGTTAGCTACACCTTC. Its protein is CASTPDRVSYTF.